These 15 T cell receptor beta chains came from one sample sequenced in a study of T cells after yellow fever vaccination. TCRdb ran MiXCR on the 5' RACE reads and lists one entry per CDR3 protein. This table holds 100,000 to 150,000 distinct CDR3 sequences, around 9.8% found once. The sequencing here drew on CD8+ T cells sorted from PBMCs, taken on the day of the yellow fever booster vaccination. These receptors were collected from a man aged 18 to 29 who received the YFV17D yellow fever vaccine.

This chain links TRBV7-6 with TRBJ2-2; D is uncertain. The CDR3 has 14 residues. Germline values: CDR1 SGHVS, CDR2 FNYEAQ. V was trimmed by 1 base and J by 6 bases, leaving 9 bases between them. The CDR3: CASSLVGRSGELFF. The DNA of the CDR3 is TGTGCCAGCAGCTTAGTGGGTCGATCCGGGGAGCTGTTTTTT.

This chain joins TRBV6-6 and TRBJ1-5; no clear D. The CDR3 length is 14 residues. V lost 7 bases to trimming and J lost 3 bases, with 13 bases between them. Germline V gives CDR1 MNHNY, CDR2 SVGAGI (reference sequence). The chain's CDR3 is CASTQMGFNQPQHF. The CDR3 DNA follows: TGTGCCAGCACACAAATGGGGTTCAATCAGCCCCAGCATTTT.

The table lists this clonotype with a few counts. The rearrangement uses TRBV10-3 and TRBJ1-5; D is perhaps TRBD1 (5 bases). Germline V gene lookup returns CDR1 ENHRY and CDR2 SYGVKD. The V and J ends lost 1 base and 5 bases respectively, with 12 bases between them. This CDR3 is built from 15 residues. CDR3 protein: CAISELGGVYQPQHF. CDR3 nucleotides: TGTGCCATCAGTGAGTTGGGGGGAGTTTATCAGCCCCAGCATTTT.

The rearrangement joins TRBV14 to TRBJ2-2, with D perhaps matching TRBD1 or TRBD2 (6 bases each). V gave up 0 bases and J gave up 7 bases, with 12 bases separating them. Germline CDR1 and CDR2: SGHDN and FVKESK. CDR3 length: 15 residues. The CDR3 sequence: CASSQDPGANGELFF. In DNA form, the CDR3 reads TGTGCCAGCAGCCAAGATCCGGGGGCGAACGGGGAGCTGTTTTTT.

This chain links TRBV5-4 with TRBJ1-2; 7 bases align to TRBD1. Germline assignment: CDR1 SGHNT and CDR2 YYREEE (reference sequence). Germline trimming cut 5 bases from V and 10 bases from J; bases unmatched to any gene: 8. This CDR3 spans 12 amino acids. The CDR3 is CASRGWTGVYTF. CDR3 sequence (DNA): TGTGCCAGCAGGGGATGGACAGGTGTCTACACCTTC.

The rearrangement joins TRBV29-1 to TRBJ2-3, with TRBD2 as a possible D gene (5 bases). This CDR3 comprises 14 residues. Deletions cut 5 bases from V and 0 bases from J, with 12 bases between. The germline V gene encodes CDR1 SQVTM and CDR2 ANQGSEA. CDR3 residues: CSVRHSGSTDTQYF. DNA for the CDR3: TGCAGCGTTCGACACTCGGGGAGCACAGATACGCAGTATTTT.

This clonotype was seen ten or more times. CDR3 DNA: TGTGCCAGCAGGATCGGGACAGTCAACGAGCAGTACTTC. Its protein product is CASRIGTVNEQYF. The chain carries TRBV12-3 or TRBV12-4 and TRBJ2-7, with 7 bases fitting TRBD1. The J segment lost 5 bases and the V segment lost 6 bases, leaving 7 bases of the junction unmatched. The CDR3 runs to 13 residues.

This clonotype was seen only a few times. The chain has TRBV7-9 and TRBJ2-1; possibly TRBD2 for D (5 bases). The CDR3 contains 15 residues. From germline, CDR1 is SEHNR and CDR2 FQNEAQ (reference sequence). Trimming removed 6 bases from V and 9 bases from J, with 21 bases in between. This CDR3 is CASRPSSLLRGEQFF. Written as DNA, the CDR3 is TGTGCCAGCAGGCCATCTAGCCTCCTACGGGGTGAGCAGTTCTTC.

J is TRBJ2-5 and V is TRBV7-2; TRBD2 matches at 8 bases. The V segment lost 0 bases and the J segment 5 bases; nucleotides outside the gene matches: 8. This CDR3 is built from 16 residues. CDR1 SGHTA and CDR2 FQGNSA come from the germline V gene. The CDR3 nucleotides read TGTGCCAGCAGCTTAGCGCTTGCGGGGGGTTTCGAGACCCAGTACTTC. This codes for CASSLALAGGFETQYF.

This clonotype was observed a few times. The chain combines TRBV7-8 with TRBJ2-7; 11 positions match TRBD2. With V trimmed by 0 bases and J by 7 bases, 5 bases remained unmatched. Germline assignment: CDR1 SGHVS and CDR2 FQNEAQ. The CDR3 sequence is 15 residues long. In DNA, the CDR3 is TGTGCCAGCAGCTTAGCTAGCGGGGGGGCCAAAGAGCAGTACTTC. Its protein is CASSLASGGAKEQYF. The full variable domain, its missing parts supplied by reference TRBV7-8 and TRBJ2-7, is GAGVSQSPRYKVAKRGQDVALRCDPISGHVSLFWYQQALGQGPEFLTYFQNEAQLDKSGLPSDRFFAERPEGSVSTLKIQRTQQEDSAVYLCASSLASGGAKEQYFGPGTRLTVT.

There are a few counts of this clonotype. The gene calls are TRBV5-1 and TRBJ2-2; TRBD2 aligns across 7 bases. V dropped 5 bases and J dropped 6; count of bases not matched to a gene: 4. CDR1 and CDR2 from the germline V gene are SGHRS and YFSETQ. There are 13 residues in the CDR3. The CDR3, as DNA: TGCGCCAGCAGTTTCCGGGGGGCCGGGGAGCTGTTTTTT. Translation: CASSFRGAGELFF. Variable domain in full (rest from reference TRBV5-1 and TRBJ2-2): KAGVTQTPRYLIKTRGQQVTLSCSPISGHRSVSWYQQTPGQGLQFLFEYFSETQRNKGNFPGRFSGRQFSNSRSEMNVSTLELGDSALYLCASSFRGAGELFFGEGSRLTVL.

V and J are TRBV29-1 and TRBJ2-3; D may correspond to TRBD1 or TRBD2 (5 bases each). Germline values: CDR1 SQVTM, CDR2 ANQGSEA. Deletions cut 5 bases from V and 0 bases from J, with 18 bases between. The CDR3 sequence is 16 residues long. The DNA for the CDR3 is TGCAGCGTTACCCTCCGGGCAGGGACCAGCACAGATACGCAGTATTTT. It encodes CSVTLRAGTSTDTQYF.

This rearrangement joins TRBV3-1 to TRBJ2-3; TRBD2 aligns across 7 bases. CDR1 LGHDT and CDR2 YNNKEL come from the germline V gene (reference sequence). V gave up 3 bases and J gave up 3 bases; unmatched junction bases: 9. The CDR3 is 16 residues long. The CDR3 sequence is CASSHPTSAFTDTQYF. CDR3 bases: TGTGCCAGCAGCCACCCTACTAGCGCCTTTACAGATACGCAGTATTTT.

The rearrangement uses TRBV24-1 and TRBJ1-1; D not certain. Germline loops: CDR1 KGHDR, CDR2 SFDVKD. V shed 7 bases and J shed 1 base, with 6 bases lying between them. The CDR3 is made up of 12 amino acids. This chain's CDR3 is CATRSGNTEAFF. CDR3 DNA: TGTGCCACCAGGAGTGGGAACACTGAAGCTTTCTTT.

This clonotype was counted only a few times. The chain couples TRBV4-3 to TRBJ2-3; D may be TRBD1 (6 bases). The germline V and J ends were trimmed by 4 bases and 3 bases, with 8 bases remaining between them. The CDR3 loop spans 13 amino acids. Germline V gives CDR1 LGHNA, CDR2 YSLEER. The CDR3 bases are TGCGCCAGCAGCCCGGGACATACAGATACGCAGTATTTT. Translation gives CASSPGHTDTQYF.